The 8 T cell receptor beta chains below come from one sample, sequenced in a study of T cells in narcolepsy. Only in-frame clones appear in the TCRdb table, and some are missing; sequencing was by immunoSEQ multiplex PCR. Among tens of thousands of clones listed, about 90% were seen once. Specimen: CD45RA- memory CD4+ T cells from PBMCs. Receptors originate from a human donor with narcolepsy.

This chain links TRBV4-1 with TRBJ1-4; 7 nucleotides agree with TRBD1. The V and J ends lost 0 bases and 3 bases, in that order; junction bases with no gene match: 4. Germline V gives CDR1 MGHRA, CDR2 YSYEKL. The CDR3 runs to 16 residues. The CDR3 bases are TGCGCCAGCAGCCAAGATAAGGGGGCCTCTAATGAAAAACTGTTTTTT. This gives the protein CASSQDKGASNEKLFF.

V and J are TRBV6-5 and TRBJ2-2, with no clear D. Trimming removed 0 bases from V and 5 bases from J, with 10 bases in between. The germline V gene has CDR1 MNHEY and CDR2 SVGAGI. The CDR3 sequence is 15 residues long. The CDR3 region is CASSYSESSTGELFF. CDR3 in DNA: TGTGCCAGCAGTTACTCTGAATCTAGTACCGGGGAGCTGTTTTTT.

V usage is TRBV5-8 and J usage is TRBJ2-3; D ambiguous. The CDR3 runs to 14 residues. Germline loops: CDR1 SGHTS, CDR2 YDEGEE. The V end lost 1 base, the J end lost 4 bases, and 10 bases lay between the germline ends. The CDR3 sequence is CASSLRGRPDTQYF. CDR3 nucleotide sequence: TGTGCCAGCAGCTTGCGCGGCCGCCCAGATACGCAGTATTTT. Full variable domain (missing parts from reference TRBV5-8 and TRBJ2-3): EAGVTQSPTHLIKTRGQQATLRCSPISGHTSVYWYQQALGLGLQFLLWYDEGEERNRGNFPPRFSGRQFPNYSSELNVNALELEDSALYLCASSLRGRPDTQYFGPGTRLTVL.

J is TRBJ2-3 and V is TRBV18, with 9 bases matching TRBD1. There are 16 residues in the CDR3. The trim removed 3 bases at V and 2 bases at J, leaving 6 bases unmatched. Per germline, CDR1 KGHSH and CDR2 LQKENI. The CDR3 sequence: CASSPRTGVDTDTQYF. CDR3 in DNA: TGTGCCAGCTCACCGCGGACAGGGGTAGACACAGATACGCAGTATTTT.

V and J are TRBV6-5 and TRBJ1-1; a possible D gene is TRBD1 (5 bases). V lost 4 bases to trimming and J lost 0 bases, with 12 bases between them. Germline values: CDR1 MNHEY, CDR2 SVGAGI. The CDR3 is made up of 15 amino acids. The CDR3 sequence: CASSFYGGMNTEAFF. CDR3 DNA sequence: TGTGCCAGCAGTTTCTACGGGGGGATGAACACTGAAGCTTTCTTT.

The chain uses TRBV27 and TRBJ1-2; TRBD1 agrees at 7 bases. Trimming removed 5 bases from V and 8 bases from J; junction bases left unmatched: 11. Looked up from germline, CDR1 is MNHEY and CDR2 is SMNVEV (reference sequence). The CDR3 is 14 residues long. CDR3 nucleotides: TGTGCCAGCAGTGCGGCCAGGGGGGGTACGGGCTACACCTTC. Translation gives CASSAARGGTGYTF.

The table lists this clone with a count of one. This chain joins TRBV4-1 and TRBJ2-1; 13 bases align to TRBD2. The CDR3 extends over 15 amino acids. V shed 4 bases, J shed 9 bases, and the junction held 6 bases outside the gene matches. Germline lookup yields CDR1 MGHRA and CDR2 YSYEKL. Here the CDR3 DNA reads TGCGCCAGCAGCCCAGGACTAGCGGGAGTCGGTGAGCAGTTCTTC. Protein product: CASSPGLAGVGEQFF.

The CDR3 loop reads CASSEQETQYF. Here the CDR3 DNA reads TGTGCCAGCAGCGAGCAAGAGACCCAGTACTTC. The chain carries TRBV7-9 and TRBJ2-5; D gene unclear. The length of the CDR3 is 11 residues. The germline V gene has CDR1 SEHNR and CDR2 FQNEAQ (reference sequence). The V end lost 5 bases, the J end lost 2 bases, and 3 bases lay between the germline ends.